This TCR beta chain was sequenced in a study of blood T cells in healthy people across ages. Using a J-beta primer mix together with a sample-barcoded 5' primer, a second PCR was run for roughly 6 to 11 cycles. TCRdb processed the 5' RACE reads anew with MiXCR; each CDR3 protein has one entry. The sample holds over 600,000 distinct CDR3 sequences, 35% to 60% seen once. Roughly 10 milliliters was the volume of peripheral blood drawn from each donor. Germline V gene sequence: CDR1 SGHDT, CDR2 YYEEEE. The junction had 8 bases not matched to a gene; V was cut back by 2 bases and J by 0 bases. This CDR3 contains 17 residues.

The clonotype originates from a man older than 75 in good health. The chain couples TRBV5-6 to TRBJ2-4; 7 bases are shared with TRBD1. What was sequenced was blood. The CDR3 protein is CASSFFRGSLAKNIQYF. The CDR3, as DNA: TGTGCCAGCAGCTTTTTCAGGGGGTCCTTAGCCAAAAACATTCAGTACTTC. The full variable domain, in which reference TRBV5-6 and TRBJ2-4 provide the parts outside the CDR3, is DAGVTQSPTHLIKTRGQQVTLRCSPKSGHDTVSWYQQALGQGPQFIFQYYEEEERQRGNFPDRFSGHQFPNYSSELNVNALLLGDSALYLCASSFFRGSLAKNIQYFGAGTRLSVL.